The present T cell receptor beta chain was sequenced within a study of T cell repertoires in cytomegalovirus infection. At the level of the study: CMV infection together with matching HLA type was indicated by public TCR beta signatures. Regarding the study as a whole: CMV-specific HLA-C-restricted TCR beta clonotypes dominated the ex vivo response. Cumulative frequency (of public TCR beta family members) identified carriers of CMV plus the relevant HLA.

The length of the CDR3 is 15 residues. J was trimmed by 5 bases and V by 2 bases; bases with no gene match: 6. Germline assignment: CDR1 LNHDA and CDR2 SQIVND (reference sequence). This clonotype was seen ten or more times. Its specificity is unknown. TCRdb ran MiXCR on the reads and lists one entry per CDR3 protein. The top ten hold about 20% of the sample, which has over 250,000 distinct CDR3 sequences, roughly a fifth seen once. This TCR derives from a human donor in good health (CMV status not recorded). Some clones in this sample may be carry-over from other donors' samples. V usage is TRBV19 and J usage is TRBJ2-1; 7 bases fit TRBD2. The sequenced sample was cultured PBMCs, obtained from culture after CMV antigen stimulation. CDR3 coding DNA: TGTGCCAGTAGTATATCCAGCGGGGTTAACAATGAGCAGTTCTTC. This sequence encodes CASSISSGVNNEQFF.